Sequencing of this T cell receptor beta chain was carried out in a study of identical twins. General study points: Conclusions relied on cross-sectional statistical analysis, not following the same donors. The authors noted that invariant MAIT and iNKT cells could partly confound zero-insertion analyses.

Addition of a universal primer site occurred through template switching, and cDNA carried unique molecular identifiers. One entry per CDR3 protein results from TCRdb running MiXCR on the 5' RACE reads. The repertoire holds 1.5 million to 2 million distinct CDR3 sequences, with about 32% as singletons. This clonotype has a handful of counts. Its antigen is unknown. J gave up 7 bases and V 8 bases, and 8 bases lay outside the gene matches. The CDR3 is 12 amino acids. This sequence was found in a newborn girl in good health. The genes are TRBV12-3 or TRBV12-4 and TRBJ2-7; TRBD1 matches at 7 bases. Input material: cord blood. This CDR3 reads CASGQVYNEQYF. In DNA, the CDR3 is TGTGCCAGCGGACAGGTCTACAATGAGCAGTACTTC.